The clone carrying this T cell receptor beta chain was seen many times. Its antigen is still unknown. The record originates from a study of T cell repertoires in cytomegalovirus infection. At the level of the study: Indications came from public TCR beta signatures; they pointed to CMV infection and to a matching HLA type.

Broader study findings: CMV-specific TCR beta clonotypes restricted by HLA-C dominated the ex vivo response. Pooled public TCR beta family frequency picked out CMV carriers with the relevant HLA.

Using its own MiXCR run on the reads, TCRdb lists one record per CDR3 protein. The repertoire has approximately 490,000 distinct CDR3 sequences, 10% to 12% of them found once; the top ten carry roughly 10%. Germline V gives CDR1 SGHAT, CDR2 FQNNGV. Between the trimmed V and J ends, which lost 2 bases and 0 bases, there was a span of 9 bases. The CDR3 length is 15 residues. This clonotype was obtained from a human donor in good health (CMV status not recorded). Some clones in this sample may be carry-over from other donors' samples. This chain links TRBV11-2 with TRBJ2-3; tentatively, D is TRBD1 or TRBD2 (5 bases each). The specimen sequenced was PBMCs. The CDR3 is CASSLIGTSTDTQYF. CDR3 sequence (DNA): TGTGCCAGCAGCTTAATTGGGACCAGCACAGATACGCAGTATTTT.